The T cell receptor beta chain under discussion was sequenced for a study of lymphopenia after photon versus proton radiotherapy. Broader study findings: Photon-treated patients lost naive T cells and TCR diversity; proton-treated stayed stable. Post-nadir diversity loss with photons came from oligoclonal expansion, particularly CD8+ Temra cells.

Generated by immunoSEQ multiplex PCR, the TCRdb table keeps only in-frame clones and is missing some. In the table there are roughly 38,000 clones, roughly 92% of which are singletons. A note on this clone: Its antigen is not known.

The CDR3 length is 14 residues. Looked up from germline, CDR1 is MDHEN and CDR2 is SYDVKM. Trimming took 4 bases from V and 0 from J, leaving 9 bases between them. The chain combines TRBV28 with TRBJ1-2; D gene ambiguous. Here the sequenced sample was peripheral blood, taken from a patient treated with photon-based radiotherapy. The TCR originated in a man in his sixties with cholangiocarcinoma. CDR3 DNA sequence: TGTGCCAGCAGTTACCCTATTGCTAACTATGGCTACACCTTC. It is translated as CASSYPIANYGYTF.